This T cell receptor beta chain was retrieved from a study of CD8 T cells in ankylosing spondylitis. Study-wide findings and caveats: In ankylosing spondylitis blood, a motif of roughly eight highly homologous TCR beta variants appeared characteristic. Matched ankylosing spondylitis synovial fluid reportedly showed significant enrichment of disease-linked clones.

By quantitative 5'-RACE with molecular barcodes, the TCR beta libraries were made. TCRdb reprocessed the 5' RACE reads via MiXCR and lists one record per CDR3 protein. The data contain some 800,000 distinct CDR3 sequences, roughly 12% of them singletons. In its sample, this clonotype was seen a few times. Its matching antigen is unknown. V lost 5 bases, J lost 2 bases, and 4 bases stayed unmatched. Germline V gene lookup returns CDR1 DFQATT and CDR2 SNEGSKA (reference sequence). The CDR3 consists of 15 residues. The sequencing sample was made of blood, either unsorted or a sorted T cell fraction (not recorded which). This rearrangement joins TRBV20-1 to TRBJ2-3, with 13 bases fitting TRBD2. The receptor was isolated from a male donor with ankylosing spondylitis. The CDR3 loop is CSASGTSGNTDTQYF. CDR3 in DNA: TGCAGTGCTTCTGGGACTAGCGGGAACACAGATACGCAGTATTTT.